This T cell receptor (beta chain) was identified during a study of T cells after yellow fever vaccination. Whole-study results and caveats: Among primary-vaccination clones, most reappeared after the booster, at about 95% for CD4 and 85% to 90% for CD8. Weaker, the secondary response peaked sooner, at day 5 versus 15. Abundant clonotypes from the bulk population could contaminate FACS-sorted repertoires.

Researchers made TCR cDNA using 5'RACE template switching, and this step added a universal primer site and UMIs. One entry per CDR3 protein results from TCRdb running MiXCR on the 5' RACE reads. The sample lists 500,000 to 650,000 distinct CDR3 sequences; 12% were seen once. Regarding this clonotype: Its antigen remains unknown.

This sequence originates from a man aged 25-45 years who received the YFV17D yellow fever vaccine. The material was PBMCs, obtained on the day of the yellow fever booster vaccination.

CDR3 protein: CASSENRGRETQYF. CDR3 nucleotides: TGTGCCAGCAGTGAAAATAGAGGGCGGGAGACCCAGTACTTC. This rearrangement joins TRBV2 to TRBJ2-5; perhaps TRBD2 as D (5 bases). Germline V gene sequence: CDR1 SNHLY, CDR2 FYNNEI. V shed 2 bases and J shed 5 bases, with 12 bases lying between them. The CDR3 covers 14 residues.